One and the same sample provided the 15 T cell receptor beta chains below, sequenced in a study of beta chain features in type 1 diabetes. Investigators reverse transcribed all isolated RNA, so they sequenced expressed TCRB transcripts. Assay used: immunoSEQ multiplex PCR; TCRdb lists only in-frame clones, some missing. The sample shows under 200,000 clones, about 9.1% of them seen only once. The sequenced material came from central memory CD4+ T cells from blood. These receptors were obtained from a woman under 30 in good health.

In DNA, the CDR3 is TGTGCCAGCAGCTTGGCCGCGGCCTCTGGAAACACCATATATTTT. As protein: CASSLAAASGNTIYF. J is TRBJ1-3 and V is TRBV5-4, with D uncertain. This CDR3 has 15 residues. Per the germline V gene, CDR1 is SGHNT and CDR2 is YYREEE (reference sequence). Trimming removed 0 bases at V and 0 bases at J, with 7 bases between.

J is TRBJ1-5 and V is TRBV4-3; 8 nucleotides match TRBD1. Germline V lookup: CDR1 LGHNA, CDR2 YSLEER. The CDR3 contains 15 residues. Unmatched junction bases numbered 5, after V lost 4 bases and J lost 3 bases. The CDR3 protein is CASSPGQGNNQPQHF. CDR3 bases: TGCGCCAGCAGCCCCGGACAGGGTAACAATCAGCCCCAGCATTTT.

The chain employs TRBV5-1 and TRBJ2-1, with 7 bases aligning to TRBD1. Germline V gene lookup returns CDR1 SGHRS and CDR2 YFSETQ. V gave up 7 bases and J gave up 4 bases; unmatched junction bases: 14. CDR3 length: 16 residues. The CDR3 region has the DNA TGCGCCAGCTTGAGCTACCGGGACAGAGGTTACAATGAGCAGTTCTTC. Its translation is CASLSYRDRGYNEQFF.

There are many counts of this clone. The rearrangement links TRBV7-8 to TRBJ2-6; 9 bases align to TRBD1. The V segment lost 5 bases and the J segment 2 bases; nucleotides outside the gene matches: 4. The CDR3 has 16 amino acids. CDR1 SGHVS and CDR2 FQNEAQ come from the germline V gene. CDR3 nucleotide sequence: TGTGCCAGCAGCGCCAGACAGGGGGCTGGGGCCAACGTCCTGACTTTC. Its translation is CASSARQGAGANVLTF.

This clone was detected only a few times. This chain links TRBV9 with TRBJ2-5, with 8 bases matching TRBD2. Germline V gene sequence: CDR1 SGDLS, CDR2 YYNGEE. This CDR3 has 16 amino acids. V shed 0 bases and J 4 bases; nucleotides not matched to a gene: 8. The CDR3 here is CASSVVSRGGGETQYF. In DNA form, the CDR3 reads TGTGCCAGCAGCGTAGTGTCCCGGGGGGGAGGAGAGACCCAGTACTTC. Based on the CDR3 plus reference TRBV9 and TRBJ2-5, the full variable domain is DSGVTQTPKHLITATGQRVTLRCSPRSGDLSVYWYQQSLDQGLQFLIQYYNGEERAKGNILERFSAQQFPDLHSELNLSSLELGDSALYFCASSVVSRGGGETQYFGPGTRLLVL.

This sequence joins TRBV7-3 and TRBJ2-1; tentatively, D is TRBD1 (7 bases). Germline V gene lookup returns CDR1 SGHTA and CDR2 FQGTGA. Trimming took 2 bases from V and 6 from J, leaving 8 bases between them. The CDR3 consists of 13 residues. The CDR3 DNA reads TGTGCCAGCAGCTTACAGGGGGGCAATGAGCAGTTCTTC. Translating it yields CASSLQGGNEQFF.

This clone was seen more than once but under ten times. This chain uses TRBV7-2 with TRBJ2-1, with 12 nucleotides matching TRBD2. J was trimmed by 9 bases and V by 3 bases; bases with no gene match: 12. Germline V gene lookup returns CDR1 SGHTA and CDR2 FQGNSA. The length of the CDR3 is 17 residues. The CDR3 nucleotides are TGTGCCAGCAGCTTTTCCTTTCTAGCGGGAGGGCTTGGTGAGCAGTTCTTC. Its protein is CASSFSFLAGGLGEQFF. Full variable domain (missing parts from reference TRBV7-2 and TRBJ2-1): GAGVSQSPSNKVTEKGKDVELRCDPISGHTALYWYRQSLGQGLEFLIYFQGNSAPDKSGLPSDRFSAERTGGSVSTLTIQRTQQEDSAVYLCASSFSFLAGGLGEQFFGPGTRLTVL.

This chain links TRBV5-1 with TRBJ2-7; D is possibly TRBD2 (6 bases). The germline CDR1 and CDR2 sequences are SGHRS and YFSETQ. This CDR3 is 15 amino acids long. Trimming removed 0 bases at V and 1 base at J, with 11 bases between. CDR3 DNA: TGCGCCAGCAGCTTGGGGGCTAGCGCTTCCTACGAGCAGTACTTC. Translating it yields CASSLGASASYEQYF.

This clone was observed a few times. The chain employs TRBV7-2 and TRBJ2-1, with D possibly matching TRBD1 (6 bases). V lost 4 bases, J lost 2 bases, and 12 bases lay in between. The CDR3 runs to 15 residues. The germline gives CDR1 SGHTA, CDR2 FQGNSA. The CDR3 coding sequence is TGTGCCAGCAGCTCACGGACAGTACCCTACAATGAGCAGTTCTTC. Its protein product is CASSSRTVPYNEQFF.

In this sample, this clone turned up a few times. The chain uses TRBV19 and TRBJ2-2; D perhaps matches TRBD2 (5 bases). CDR3 length equals 15 residues. Germline V lookup: CDR1 LNHDA, CDR2 SQIVND (reference sequence). Trimming took 3 bases from V and 2 from J, leaving 10 bases between them. CDR3 region: CASSMWTANTGELFF. The CDR3 DNA reads TGTGCCAGTAGTATGTGGACTGCCAACACCGGGGAGCTGTTTTTT.

This clone was detected only a few times. This chain uses TRBV7-9 with TRBJ2-2; 7 bases fit TRBD1. V lost 4 bases to trimming and J lost 1 base; unmatched junction nucleotides: 9. This CDR3 comprises 17 residues. Germline-derived CDR1 and CDR2 are SEHNR and FQNEAQ (reference sequence). CDR3 in amino acids: CASSSPPGTVNTGELFF. CDR3 bases: TGTGCCAGCAGCTCCCCCCCCGGGACAGTGAACACCGGGGAGCTGTTTTTT.

This clone has a handful of counts. In DNA form, the CDR3 reads TGTGCCAGCAGCCCCGACAGGGAGAGGAACTATGGCTACACCTTC. This sequence encodes CASSPDRERNYGYTF. The chain has TRBV9 and TRBJ1-2; 7 bases are shared with TRBD1. With 4 bases clipped from V and 2 bases from J, the junction kept 8 bases outside the gene matches. This CDR3 region has 15 residues. The germline V gene encodes CDR1 SGDLS and CDR2 YYNGEE.

The V gene is TRBV7-8, the J gene TRBJ2-5, with a weak D call TRBD1 (5 bases). The germline V gene encodes CDR1 SGHVS and CDR2 FQNEAQ. Trimming shortened V by 6 bases and J by 7 bases, and 21 bases separated the two germline ends. This CDR3 region has 15 residues. The CDR3 DNA is TGTGCCAGCAGTCGCCAGGGTGGGCAGGACGGGACCCAGTACTTC. This encodes CASSRQGGQDGTQYF.

This clone was seen a handful of times. This chain links TRBV5-1 with TRBJ1-1; 8 bases match TRBD1. The CDR3 length is 14 residues. Germline V CDR1 and CDR2: SGHRS, YFSETQ. V was pared by 6 bases and J by 2 bases, with 6 bases of the junction left unmatched. As DNA, the CDR3 is TGCGCCAGCATGACGCAGGGGGCCAACACTGAAGCTTTCTTT. It encodes CASMTQGANTEAFF. The full variable domain, in which reference TRBV5-1 and TRBJ1-1 provide the parts outside the CDR3, is KAGVTQTPRYLIKTRGQQVTLSCSPISGHRSVSWYQQTPGQGLQFLFEYFSETQRNKGNFPGRFSGRQFSNSRSEMNVSTLELGDSALYLCASMTQGANTEAFFGQGTRLTVV.

The chain couples TRBV4-1 to TRBJ2-3, with D hard to call. Per germline, CDR1 MGHRA and CDR2 YSYEKL. V was pared by 0 bases and J by 1 base, with 11 bases between. The CDR3 runs 16 residues. CDR3 amino acids: CASSQEVARRTDTQYF. The CDR3 nucleotides are TGCGCCAGCAGCCAAGAAGTAGCCCGCCGCACAGATACGCAGTATTTT.